This is a list of T cell receptor beta chains from one sample in a study of T cell changes during pregnancy in multiple sclerosis. Sequencing was performed with immunoSEQ multiplex PCR; in TCRdb, only in-frame clones are kept and a portion is missing. The table records over 30,000 clones, roughly 85% of them present only once. The source was CD4+ T cells from peripheral blood mononuclear cells, collected before pregnancy. All receptors derive from a female donor with multiple sclerosis, enrolled in a pregnancy study. The CDR3 runs from the conserved cysteine through the conserved F or W. A D gene is named only where the DNA matches it firmly. Size is stated for part of the rows, as once, few or many counts, or as a class when the clone is expanded.

TRBJ2-1,-,few,TRBV30,TGTGCCTGGTCCCCACAGTACAATGAGCAGTTCTTC,CAWSPQYNEQFF
TRBJ2-7,TRBD2,-,TRBV2,TGTGCCAGCAAAATTAGCGGGTACTACGAGCAGTACTTC,CASKISGYYEQYF
TRBJ2-5,TRBD2,once,TRBV7-9,TGTGCCAGCAGCTTAGGGACTAGCGGGTACCAAGAGACCCAGTACTTC,CASSLGTSGYQETQYF
TRBJ2-6,-,-,TRBV2,TGTGCCAGCAGTGTACAGGCCTCTGGGGCCAACGTCCTGACTTTC,CASSVQASGANVLTF
TRBJ1-4,TRBD1,-,TRBV10-3,TGTGCCATCAGTGAGTCGACAGGGGAAAATGAAAAACTGTTTTTT,CAISESTGENEKLFF
TRBJ2-7,-,-,TRBV7-9,TGTGCCAGCAGCCCCTCTTCGGGGAGGACCTACGAGCAGTACTTC,CASSPSSGRTYEQYF
TRBJ2-5,-,-,TRBV19,TGTGCCAGTAGTATTATCGGGAAAGAGACCCAGTACTTC,CASSIIGKETQYF
TRBJ1-4,TRBD1,-,TRBV7-9,TGTGCCAGCAGCCCGGGACAGGGGATCGGTGAAAAACTGTTTTTT,CASSPGQGIGEKLFF
TRBJ2-1,TRBD1,-,TRBV10-3,TGTGCCATCAGTGAGGTAAGGGGGCGCGAGGAGTTCTTC,CAISEVRGREEFF
TRBJ1-1,TRBD1,-,TRBV19,TGTGCCAGTAGCACTACAGGGGAGAACACTGAAGCTTTCTTT,CASSTTGENTEAFF
TRBJ2-7,-,once,TRBV16,TGTGCCAGCAGCCTTTTAGATCAGGACGAGCAGTACTTC,CASSLLDQDEQYF
TRBJ2-3,TRBD2,-,TRBV19,TGTGCCAGTAGGAGGGATGGTTTTGCGGGAGCCGGGGCAGATACGCAGTATTTT,CASRRDGFAGAGADTQYF
TRBJ1-1,TRBD1,-,TRBV27,TGTGCCAGCAGTCCCTGGACAGGGGGGCCCACTGAAGCTTTCTTT,CASSPWTGGPTEAFF
TRBJ2-3,-,-,TRBV7-9,TGTGCCAGCAGCCTAGGCGGTAGCGGAGGTGCAGATACGCAGTATTTT,CASSLGGSGGADTQYF
TRBJ1-4,-,few,TRBV19,TGTGCCAGTAGTGCCGACACGCGAACTAATGAAAAACTGTTTTTT,CASSADTRTNEKLFF
TRBJ2-1,-,-,TRBV5-4,TGTGCCAGCAGCGGGAGTTTCGCCTACAATGAGCAGTTCTTC,CASSGSFAYNEQFF
TRBJ1-1,-,-,TRBV28,TGTGCCAGCAGTTTAAGAGGCACTGAAGCTTTCTTT,CASSLRGTEAFF
TRBJ2-2,TRBD2,-,TRBV4-2,TGTGCCAGCAGCCGAGTCAGCGGGAGTACGGACACCGGGGAGCTGTTTTTT,CASSRVSGSTDTGELFF
TRBJ1-3,-,-,TRBV7-2,TGTGCCAGCAGCCCGCATGACCCTAGCTCTGGAAACACCATATATTTT,CASSPHDPSSGNTIYF
TRBJ2-7,TRBD2,-,TRBV28,TGTGCCAGCAGTCAGGGGACTAGCGGGAGCCAGCAGTACTTC,CASSQGTSGSQQYF
TRBJ2-1,TRBD2,-,TRBV28,TGTGCCAGCAGTTTATCCGGCGGGAGGATATATGAGCAGTTCTTC,CASSLSGGRIYEQFF
TRBJ2-7,-,-,TRBV2,TGTGCCAGCAGTGAACGGAGTTACGAGCAGTACTTC,CASSERSYEQYF
TRBJ2-1,TRBD2,-,TRBV19,TGTGCCAGTAGTATCCTAGCGGGAGCCCGGGGGGATGAGCAGTTCTTC,CASSILAGARGDEQFF
TRBJ2-5,TRBD2,-,TRBV30,TGTGCCTGGAGTGCGGGAGGGCCACAGGAGACCCAGTACTTC,CAWSAGGPQETQYF
TRBJ1-5,TRBD1,-,TRBV7-9,TGTGCCAGCAGCGGTACAGGGGTCAGTCAGCCCCAGCATTTT,CASSGTGVSQPQHF
TRBJ1-6,TRBD1,once,TRBV2,TGTGCCAGCAGTGACAGGGGGCTCGGTTCACCCCTCCACTTT,CASSDRGLGSPLHF
TRBJ2-3,-,-,TRBV28,TGTGCCAGCAGACCAGCGACAGGAGCAGATACGCAGTATTTT,CASRPATGADTQYF
TRBJ1-1,-,-,TRBV28,TGTGCCAGCAGTTTCCCTTCCAGGGGCACGCCTGAAGCTTTCTTT,CASSFPSRGTPEAFF
TRBJ1-3,-,-,TRBV18,TGTGCCAGCTCACCACCCCGGGAAACTATCTCTGGAAACACCATATATTTT,CASSPPRETISGNTIYF
TRBJ2-7,TRBD2,few,TRBV5-6,TGTGCCAGCAGCTTGGGACTAGCGGGATTCTACGAGCAGTACTTC,CASSLGLAGFYEQYF
TRBJ1-3,-,-,TRBV6-1,TGTGCCAGCAGTGAACTCCAGGGAAACTCTGGAAACACCATATATTTT,CASSELQGNSGNTIYF
TRBJ2-7,-,-,TRBV6-5,TGTGCCAGCAGTGGCCATAATACCCACTCCTACGAGCAGTACTTC,CASSGHNTHSYEQYF
TRBJ2-1,-,-,TRBV7-9,TGTGCCGCCCGTAGGTCGGCGGGTGGTTTCAATGAGCAGTTCTTC,CAARRSAGGFNEQFF
TRBJ2-7,TRBD2,-,TRBV7-2,TGTGCCAGCAGCTTGAGAGGGGCTAGCGGGAGGACCTACGAGCAGTACTTC,CASSLRGASGRTYEQYF
TRBJ2-3,-,-,TRBV30,TGTGCCTGGAGTGTACCAGGGACAGATACGCAGTATTTT,CAWSVPGTDTQYF
TRBJ1-5,TRBD1,once,TRBV7-9,TGTGCCAGCAGCGCTCGGACAGGGGGCTCTAATCAGCCCCAGCATTTT,CASSARTGGSNQPQHF
TRBJ2-5,-,-,TRBV16,TGTGCCAGCAGCCAAGCCCCAGCGGAAGAGACCCAGTACTTC,CASSQAPAEETQYF
TRBJ1-1,TRBD1,-,TRBV5-6,TGTGCCAGCAGCTTAAGTAGACAGGGGGTCACTGAAGCTTTCTTT,CASSLSRQGVTEAFF
TRBJ2-3,-,-,TRBV10-3,TGTGCCATCAATTGGGCTCCCCCAGATACGCAGTATTTT,CAINWAPPDTQYF